This TCR beta chain was sequenced during a study of T cell changes during pregnancy in multiple sclerosis. Method: immunoSEQ multiplex PCR; TCRdb's copy keeps in-frame clones and lacks some. This table holds under 70,000 clones, under 95% found once. Sequenced material: peripheral blood, taken in the second trimester of pregnancy. This clonotype was sampled from a female donor with multiple sclerosis, enrolled in a pregnancy study.

CDR3 bases: TGTGCCAGCAGTTTATCACCGTACAGGAACACTGAAGCTTTCTTT. This encodes CASSLSPYRNTEAFF. The rearrangement links TRBV28 to TRBJ1-1; D remains ambiguous. The CDR3 length is 15 residues. Germline V gene sequence: CDR1 MDHEN, CDR2 SYDVKM. V was shortened by 1 base and J by 1 base, with 10 bases between the two germline ends.